This entry lists 14 T cell receptor beta chains sequenced from one sample in a study of T cells in Graves' hyperthyroidism and ophthalmopathy. Using RNA transcripts as the source, TCR beta CDR3 regions were amplified. The primer set for the first-round RT-PCR of the TCR CDR3 was HTBI. TCRdb re-called the multiplex PCR reads through MiXCR, storing one row per CDR3 protein. Of 300,000 to 450,000 distinct CDR3 sequences in the sample, about a sixth were seen once. Specimen: blood. The source is a woman aged 30 to 39 with Graves' hyperthyroidism that later progressed to Graves' ophthalmopathy.

This clonotype was counted only a few times. V is TRBV4-2 and J is TRBJ2-1, with 8 bases identical to TRBD2. Germline trimming cut 0 bases from V and 4 bases from J; bases unmatched to any gene: 2. This CDR3 comprises 15 residues. CDR1 is LGHNA and CDR2 is YNFKEQ in the germline V gene. The CDR3 protein is CASSQDTGGYNEQFF. The DNA for the CDR3 is TGTGCCAGCAGCCAAGATACGGGGGGGTACAATGAGCAGTTCTTC.

This sequence joins TRBV6-1 and TRBJ2-1; tentative D call: TRBD2 (6 bases). Germline loops: CDR1 MNHNS, CDR2 SASEGT. The CDR3 covers 15 residues. V lost 5 bases, J lost 4 bases, and 15 bases lay in between. The CDR3 loop is CASSYFGGEYNEQFF. The CDR3, as DNA: TGTGCCAGCAGTTACTTCGGGGGAGAATACAATGAGCAGTTCTTC.

The gene calls are TRBV4-1 and TRBJ1-2; TRBD1 is a possible D gene (5 bases). The germline CDR1 and CDR2 sequences are MGHRA and YSYEKL. CDR3 size: 17 residues. Trimming cost V 1 base and J 3 bases, with 18 bases left between them. CDR3 sequence reads: CASSQVLVRGTHYGYTF. CDR3 coding DNA: TGCGCCAGCAGCCAAGTCTTAGTAAGGGGAACCCACTATGGCTACACCTTC.

This clonotype has at least ten counts. Here the CDR3 DNA reads TGTGCCAGCAGTCCCCGGATGTGGTCGCTAAGAAAGGAAGCTTTCTTT. It translates to CASSPRMWSLRKEAFF. The V call is TRBV28, the J call TRBJ1-1; D remains ambiguous. Germline V gene sequence: CDR1 MDHEN, CDR2 SYDVKM. This CDR3 has 16 residues. Trimming removed 5 bases from V and 8 bases from J, with 24 bases in between.

The chain joins TRBV5-8 to TRBJ2-2; TRBD2 is a possible D gene (6 bases). Trimming pared 2 bases from V and 2 bases from J, leaving 10 bases between. The CDR3 has 15 amino acids. Germline CDR1 is SGHTS and CDR2 is YDEGEE. This chain's CDR3 is CASSLTSTNTGELFF. CDR3 bases: TGTGCCAGCAGCTTAACTAGCACAAACACCGGGGAGCTGTTTTTT.

About this clonotype: A much larger clone lies one base from this, so it may be a read error. The chain recombines TRBV20-1 with TRBJ2-7; D remains ambiguous. The CDR3 is 13 residues long. V was cut by 6 bases and J by 5 bases, with 17 bases left in between. Germline-derived CDR1 and CDR2 are DFQATT and SNEGSKA (reference sequence). DNA for the CDR3: TGCAGTGCCGTACACAGTGAAACCCACGAGCAGTACTTC. It yields the protein CSAVHSETHEQYF.

The chain joins TRBV27 to TRBJ2-2; 8 bases are a match to TRBD1. Trimming took 1 base from V and 7 from J; bases not matched to a gene: 8. The V gene's germline CDR1 is MNHEY and CDR2 SMNVEV (reference sequence). There are 16 residues in the CDR3. Here the CDR3 reads CASSLFDQGAVGELFF. CDR3 in DNA: TGTGCCAGCAGTTTATTTGACCAGGGGGCTGTCGGGGAGCTGTTTTTT.

This clonotype turned up a few times. The rearrangement uses TRBV7-9 and TRBJ2-7; the match to TRBD2 covers 12 bases. Unmatched junction bases numbered 10, after V lost 5 bases and J lost 2 bases. The CDR3 length is 17 residues. From germline, CDR1 is SEHNR and CDR2 FQNEAQ (reference sequence). Here the CDR3 DNA reads TGTGCCAGCAGCGCCGTGGGCCTAGCGGGAGGGACCTACGAGCAGTACTTC. Translated: CASSAVGLAGGTYEQYF. The whole variable domain, filled in from reference TRBV7-9 and TRBJ2-7, reads DTGVSQNPRHKITKRGQNVTFRCDPISEHNRLYWYRQTLGQGPEFLTYFQNEAQLEKSRLLSDRFSAERPKGSFSTLEIQRTEQGDSAMYLCASSAVGLAGGTYEQYFGPGTRLTVT.

The chain couples TRBV30 to TRBJ1-1, with 7 nucleotides matching TRBD1. CDR1 GTSNPN and CDR2 SVGIG come from the germline V gene (reference sequence). This CDR3 is built from 11 residues. V lost 1 base, J lost 8 bases, and 1 base stayed unmatched. Here the CDR3 DNA reads TGTGCCTGGAGTGCGGACAGGGAAGCTTTCTTT. It encodes CAWSADREAFF. Looking up the rest from reference TRBV30 and TRBJ1-1 gives the full variable domain: SQTIHQWPATLVQPVGSPLSLECTVEGTSNPNLYWYRQAAGRGLQLLFYSVGIGQISSEVPQNLSASRPQDRQFILSSKKLLLSDSGFYLCAWSADREAFFGQGTRLTVV.

Turning to this clonotype: A single base separates this from a much larger clone, so it may be a read error. This chain joins TRBV7-2 and TRBJ2-7; D is possibly TRBD1 (6 bases). This CDR3 is built from 15 residues. The germline V gene has CDR1 SGHTA and CDR2 FQGNSA. The CDR3 nucleotides read TGTGCCAGCAGCTTACCAGACAGGAACTCCTACGAGCGGTACTTC. This codes for CASSLPDRNSYERYF.

The rearrangement joins TRBV9 to TRBJ2-5; D uncertain. The CDR3 covers 14 residues. V gave up 4 bases and J gave up 5 bases, with 15 bases separating them. Looked up from germline, CDR1 is SGDLS and CDR2 is YYNGEE. This CDR3 reads CASSPRRIGETQYF. The CDR3 region has the DNA TGTGCCAGCAGCCCTCGACGTATTGGGGAGACCCAGTACTTC.

At least ten counts were recorded for this clonotype. This sequence joins TRBV20-1 and TRBJ2-7; D may be TRBD1 (7 bases). V was shortened by 0 bases and J by 4 bases, with 16 bases between the two germline ends. This CDR3 comprises 15 residues. Germline CDR1 DFQATT, CDR2 SNEGSKA (reference sequence). CDR3 in DNA: TGCAGTGCTAGAGATGGAGGAGGGGGCGGTTACGAGCAGTACTTC. Residues: CSARDGGGGGYEQYF.

Worth noting for this clonotype: This may arise from a read error, as a much more abundant clone is one base away. The conserved closing phenylalanine or tryptophan is absent in this CDR3, likely reflecting a read error. The chain couples TRBV6-2 or TRBV6-3 to TRBJ1-2, with a tentative D call TRBD1 (6 bases). The CDR3 has 15 residues. Looked up from germline, CDR1 is MNHEY and CDR2 is SVGEGT. The CDR3 DNA reads as TGTGCCAGCAGTGACTCCCGAGGGGGGAACTATGGCTACACCCTC. Translation gives CASSDSRGGNYGYTL.

This clonotype was observed a few times. J is TRBJ2-2 and V is TRBV7-9, with D uncertain. The CDR3 has 13 residues. V dropped 5 bases and J dropped 6 bases, with 10 bases sitting between them. CDR1 is SEHNR, CDR2 FQNEAQ, per germline (reference sequence). The CDR3 nucleotides read TGTGCCAGCAGCCTTTCGAAGGCCGGGGAGCTGTTTTTT. Translating gives CASSLSKAGELFF.